A selection of T cell receptor beta chains follows, all from one sample in a study of blood T cells in healthy people across ages. TCRdb re-analysed the 5' RACE reads in MiXCR, keeping a single row per CDR3 protein. The data contain approximately 900,000 distinct CDR3 sequences, 25% to 35% of them singletons. The same data also went into a second study, on T cells of mothers and their children.

What was sequenced was blood. These receptor sequences come from a woman in her forties in good health. The CDR3 runs from the conserved cysteine through the conserved F or W. The D gene is left open where the match is weak. Size is omitted from some rows. Given values are once, few, many or a class for expanded clones.

size	V	D	J	DNA	CDR3
.	TRBV7-2	TRBD1	TRBJ2-5	TGTGCCAGCAGCCACCTTTGGTTGCGACAGGGGGGAGAGACCCAGTACTTC	CASSHLWLRQGGETQYF
.	TRBV28	TRBD1	TRBJ2-7	TGTGCCAGCAGTCGTTCGACAGGGACCCTCCTTAGCGAGCAGTACTTC	CASSRSTGTLLSEQYF
.	TRBV2	.	TRBJ2-7	TGTGCCGGTTGGGGAGACGACTCCTACGAGCAGTACTTC	CAGWGDDSYEQYF
many	TRBV12-3/TRBV12-4	.	TRBJ2-7	TGTGCCAGCAGTCCTCAGGGGTCCCTCCTCTACGAGCAGTACTTC	CASSPQGSLLYEQYF
many	TRBV10-3	.	TRBJ2-7	TGTGCCATCAGTGAGGTAGGAAGGTCCTACGAGCAGTACTTC	CAISEVGRSYEQYF
few	TRBV5-1	.	TRBJ2-1	TGCGCCAGCAGCTTGGCCGCAACGGGATTATACAATGAGCAGTTCTTC	CASSLAATGLYNEQFF
many	TRBV20-1	.	TRBJ2-7	TGCAGTGCCCCGTCTGACAGTTTCGGCTCCTACGAGCAGTACTTC	CSAPSDSFGSYEQYF
many	TRBV7-2	TRBD2	TRBJ2-7	TGTGCCAGCAGCCCCGGGACTAGCGGGGGGGGAGAGCAGTACTTC	CASSPGTSGGGEQYF
few	TRBV6-5	.	TRBJ1-5	TGTGCCAGCAAATCGGAGGGCAATCAGCCCCAGCATTTT	CASKSEGNQPQHF
few	TRBV9	.	TRBJ1-3	TGTGCCAGCAGCCCCCAGGGTAGCTCTGGAAACACCATATATTTT	CASSPQGSSGNTIYF
.	TRBV12-3/TRBV12-4	.	TRBJ2-7	TGTGCCAGCAGTGGATTAGGACTCCTGGGAGGGCAGTACTTC	CASSGLGLLGGQYF
many	TRBV11-2	TRBD1	TRBJ2-6	TGTGCCAGCTGGGACAGAATTGGCGTCCTGACTTTC	CASWDRIGVLTF
few	TRBV6-5	.	TRBJ1-1	TGTGCCAGCGAGACAGTCGGTGGGGCTGAAGCTTTCTTT	CASETVGGAEAFF
.	TRBV5-1	TRBD2	TRBJ2-2	TGCGCCAGCAGCCAGGGACTAGCGGGGAGCGGGGAGCTGTTTTTT	CASSQGLAGSGELFF
.	TRBV29-1	.	TRBJ1-1	TGCAGCGTTGTCCCGGGCGAGGAGGCTTTCTTT	CSVVPGEEAFF
many	TRBV29-1	.	TRBJ2-7	TGCAGCGTTTCTGGGGACACTTCCTACGAGCAGTACTTC	CSVSGDTSYEQYF
.	TRBV20-1	.	TRBJ2-1	TGCAGTGCTGGCCGTGGGCGGGGCGGCGATGAGCAGTTCTTC	CSAGRGRGGDEQFF
.	TRBV2	.	TRBJ1-4	TGTGCCAGCAGGACAGGCGTGAGAGAAAAACTGTTTTTT	CASRTGVREKLFF
once	TRBV5-1	TRBD1	TRBJ2-3	TGCGCCAGCAGCTTGGACAGGGGGCGCGCCGCAGATACGCAGTATTTT	CASSLDRGRAADTQYF
many	TRBV11-2	.	TRBJ2-7	TGTGCCAGCAGCTTGAGGACATTCCTTTACGAGCAGTACTTC	CASSLRTFLYEQYF
once	TRBV28	TRBD2	TRBJ2-1	TGTGCCAGCAGTTCCGGGACTAGCGGAACCTTTAGATACAATGAGCAGTTCTTC	CASSSGTSGTFRYNEQFF
many	TRBV30	.	TRBJ2-4	TGTGCCTGGAGTGTGGGCTCTTACAATGACATTCAGTACTTC	CAWSVGSYNDIQYF
.	TRBV6-6	.	TRBJ1-5	TGTGCCAGCAGTTACTACAGGTTCCCCCAGCCCCAGCATTTT	CASSYYRFPQPQHF
.	TRBV28	.	TRBJ1-5	TGTGCCAGCGGCCTCGGAGGTTGGGGGGGACATAGCAATCAGCCCCAGCATTTT	CASGLGGWGGHSNQPQHF
few	TRBV7-9	.	TRBJ1-1	TGTGCCAGCAGCCCGAACACCGGGACTTCGAACACTGAAGCTTTCTTT	CASSPNTGTSNTEAFF
few	TRBV5-1	.	TRBJ1-5	TGCGCCAGCAGCTTGACTTTGGAACAGCCCCAGCATTTT	CASSLTLEQPQHF
many	TRBV11-1	.	TRBJ2-3	TGTGCCAGCAGCCCACGGGGCTACACAGATACGCAGTATTTT	CASSPRGYTDTQYF
many	TRBV20-1	.	TRBJ1-5	TGCAGTGCTAGATCGGGGGACGGCAATCAGCCCCAGCATTTT	CSARSGDGNQPQHF
.	TRBV6-5	.	TRBJ1-3	TGTGCCAGCAGTTACGGAGACTTGCTCCCCACTTCTGGAAACACCATATATTTT	CASSYGDLLPTSGNTIYF
.	TRBV5-1	.	TRBJ2-5	TGCGCCAGCAGCGACGGTTTCGGGACCCAGTACTTC	CASSDGFGTQYF
few	TRBV7-2	.	TRBJ2-3	TGTGCCAGCAGCTTAGCAGGGTGGACAGATACGCAGTATTTT	CASSLAGWTDTQYF
few	TRBV15	TRBD1	TRBJ1-2	TGTGCCACCAGCAGAGACGTACCGACAGGGTCTAGTGGCTACACCTTC	CATSRDVPTGSSGYTF
.	TRBV5-6	.	TRBJ2-7	TGTGCCAGCAGCTTGAGGCTCCTTGGGAGCTCCTACGAGCAGTACTTC	CASSLRLLGSSYEQYF
.	TRBV4-1	TRBD2	TRBJ2-1	TGCGCCAGCAGCCATGCCGGGACTAGCGATACCTACAATGAGCAGTTCTTC	CASSHAGTSDTYNEQFF
.	TRBV27	.	TRBJ1-3	TGTGCCAGCAGTTTAATCGGGGGGCCCGTCTCCGGAAACACCATATATTTT	CASSLIGGPVSGNTIYF
.	TRBV28	TRBD1	TRBJ1-1	TGTGCCAGCAGTTTTCCGCCCCGGACAGGGGCCGAAGCTTTCTTT	CASSFPPRTGAEAFF
.	TRBV5-1	.	TRBJ1-1	TGCGCCAGCAGGACTAAGGGGGGGGACACTGAAGCTTTCTTT	CASRTKGGDTEAFF